The sequence of this T cell receptor (beta chain) was determined in a study of blood T cell repertoires in COVID-19. Study-level background: COVID-19 samples, acute and convalescent, were from the United States, Italy and Spain. Sources were T cells, B-cell-depleted T cells, or PBMCs; the material itself was cDNA or gDNA.

In the source study's methods: By means of reference gene primer amplification, nucleated cell counts were estimated. The protocol was immunoSEQ multiplex PCR, while the TCRdb copy is restricted to in-frame clones and leaves out a portion. V and J calls plus clone size are reproduced from that table; the DNA served to infer D and trimming. Among roughly 270,000 clones listed, around 90% were seen once. The germline V and J ends were trimmed by 5 bases and 2 bases, with 10 bases remaining between them. Germline V lookup: CDR1 SGHTA, CDR2 FQGNSA. The CDR3 covers 13 residues. Sequencing used peripheral blood. This TCR was recovered from a man aged 18-30 years with active or convalescent COVID-19. The rearrangement links TRBV7-2 to TRBJ2-7; possible D gene TRBD1, 5 bases. CDR3 sequence (DNA): TGTGCCAGCAGCACACAGGACCCCTACGAGCAGTACTTC. This translates into CASSTQDPYEQYF.